The 11 T cell receptor beta chains listed next were all sequenced from one sample in a study of CD8 T cells in Susac syndrome. Reverse transcription used about 0.45 to 1 ug RNA and random hexamers. MiXCR was run by TCRdb on the immunoSEQ multiplex PCR reads, yielding one entry per CDR3 protein. The sample records hundreds of thousands of distinct CDR3 sequences, approximately 89% being singletons. The material sequenced was CD8+ T cells from PBMCs. The receptor set was obtained from a human donor with multiple sclerosis.

The V and J genes are TRBV6-5 and TRBJ1-1; 8 nucleotides agree with TRBD1. This CDR3 spans 11 amino acids. From germline, CDR1 is MNHEY and CDR2 SVGAGI. Germline trimming cut 8 bases from V and 6 bases from J; bases unmatched to any gene: 2. The DNA for the CDR3 is TGTGCCAGCGGGACAGGACCTGAAGCTTTCTTT. Translation gives CASGTGPEAFF.

In the case of this clonotype: A much larger clonotype is one base distant, so this may be a read error. The CDR3 is CASSLSSDQPQHF. As DNA, the CDR3 is TGTGCCAGCAGTTTATCCAGCGATCAGCCCCAGCATTTT. The V and J genes are TRBV27 and TRBJ1-5; no clear D gene. This CDR3 region has 13 residues. Trimming shortened V by 0 bases and J by 5 bases, and 5 bases separated the two germline ends. Germline V lookup: CDR1 MNHEY, CDR2 SMNVEV (reference sequence).

This chain joins TRBV4-1 and TRBJ2-3, with D possibly matching TRBD2 (6 bases). The CDR3 has 17 residues. V was shortened by 2 bases and J by 2 bases, with 17 bases between the two germline ends. The germline V gene encodes CDR1 MGHRA and CDR2 YSYEKL. Here the CDR3 DNA reads TGCGCCAGCAGCCAAATAGGAGGGGTTCGGAACACAGATACGCAGTATTTT. Residues: CASSQIGGVRNTDTQYF.

V is TRBV25-1 and J is TRBJ1-1; D remains ambiguous. The germline CDR1 and CDR2 sequences are MGHDK and SYGVNS. Trimming left V 6 bases short and J 5 bases short, with 16 bases between. The CDR3 is 14 amino acids. The CDR3 is CASRSTAGWTEAFF. CDR3 bases: TGTGCCAGCAGATCGACGGCTGGCTGGACTGAAGCTTTCTTT.

This chain uses TRBV4-1 with TRBJ1-1; D is unresolved. The CDR3 totals 12 residues. Germline loops: CDR1 MGHRA, CDR2 YSYEKL. V lost 1 base, J lost 6 bases, and 6 bases lay in between. The CDR3 sequence is CASSQGVAEAFF. As DNA, the CDR3 is TGCGCCAGCAGCCAAGGCGTGGCTGAAGCTTTCTTT.

This clonotype was observed a single time. The J gene is TRBJ2-1, the V gene TRBV27; D not resolved. This CDR3 spans 14 amino acids. CDR1 is MNHEY, CDR2 SMNVEV, per germline (reference sequence). Trimming pared 3 bases from V and 6 bases from J, leaving 12 bases between. The CDR3 DNA is TGTGCCAGCAGTTTCCCCGGGCATATCAATGAGCAGTTCTTC. Its protein is CASSFPGHINEQFF.

V usage is TRBV15 and J usage is TRBJ2-3, with a weak D call TRBD2 (5 bases). Germline V lookup: CDR1 LNHNV, CDR2 YYDKDF (reference sequence). Trimming took 0 bases from V and 3 from J, leaving 7 bases between them. CDR3 length: 14 residues. The CDR3 reads CATSRDRRTDTQYF. The CDR3 nucleotides read TGTGCCACCAGCAGAGATAGGAGGACAGATACGCAGTATTTT.

The CDR3 loop reads CASSIADRGPTDTEAFF. DNA for the CDR3: TGTGCCAGTAGTATAGCCGACAGGGGACCTACGGACACTGAAGCTTTCTTT. The rearrangement joins TRBV19 to TRBJ1-1, with 8 nucleotides matching TRBD1. The V and J ends lost 1 base and 3 bases, in that order; junction bases with no gene match: 10. Looked up from germline, CDR1 is LNHDA and CDR2 is SQIVND (reference sequence). The CDR3 runs 17 residues.

The sample holds a few counts of this clonotype. This sequence joins TRBV7-6 and TRBJ1-2; D is unclear. Per germline, CDR1 SGHVS and CDR2 FNYEAQ. The CDR3 has 13 residues. V lost 1 base to trimming and J lost 4 bases, with 7 bases between them. CDR3 DNA sequence: TGTGCCAGCAGCTTAGGAGTATCCTATGGCTACACCTTC. The encoded protein is CASSLGVSYGYTF.

The chain has TRBV10-3 and TRBJ2-1, with 15 bases matching TRBD2. The CDR3 contains 19 residues. Germline V lookup: CDR1 ENHRY, CDR2 SYGVKD. J was trimmed by 0 bases and V by 0 bases; bases with no gene match: 3. The CDR3 is CAISESGLAGGSSYNEQFF. The CDR3 DNA follows: TGTGCCATCAGTGAGTCAGGACTAGCGGGGGGGAGCTCCTACAATGAGCAGTTCTTC.

The chain carries TRBV29-1 and TRBJ2-7, with D perhaps matching TRBD2 (5 bases). CDR1 is SQVTM, CDR2 ANQGSEA, per germline. This CDR3 has 12 residues. The V end was cut by 4 bases, the J end by 2 bases, with 9 bases between. The CDR3 protein is CSVVAFPYEQYF. The CDR3 DNA reads TGCAGCGTTGTAGCGTTCCCCTACGAGCAGTACTTC.